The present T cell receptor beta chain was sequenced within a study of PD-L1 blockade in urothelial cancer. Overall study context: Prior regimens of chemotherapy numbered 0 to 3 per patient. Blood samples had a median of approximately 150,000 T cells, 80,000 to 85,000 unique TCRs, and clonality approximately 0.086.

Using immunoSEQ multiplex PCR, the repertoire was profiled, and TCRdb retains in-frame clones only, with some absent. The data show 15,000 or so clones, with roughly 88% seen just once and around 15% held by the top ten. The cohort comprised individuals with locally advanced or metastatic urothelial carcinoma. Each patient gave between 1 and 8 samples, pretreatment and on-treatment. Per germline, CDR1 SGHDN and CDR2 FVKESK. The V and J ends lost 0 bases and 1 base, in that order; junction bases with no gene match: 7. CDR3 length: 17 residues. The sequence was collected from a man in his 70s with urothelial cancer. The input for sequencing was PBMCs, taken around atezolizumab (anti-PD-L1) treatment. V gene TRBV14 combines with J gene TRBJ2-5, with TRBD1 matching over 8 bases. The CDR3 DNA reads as TGTGCCAGCAGCCAAGAAGCGGACAGGGACCCCCAAGAGACCCAGTACTTC. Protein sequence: CASSQEADRDPQETQYF.